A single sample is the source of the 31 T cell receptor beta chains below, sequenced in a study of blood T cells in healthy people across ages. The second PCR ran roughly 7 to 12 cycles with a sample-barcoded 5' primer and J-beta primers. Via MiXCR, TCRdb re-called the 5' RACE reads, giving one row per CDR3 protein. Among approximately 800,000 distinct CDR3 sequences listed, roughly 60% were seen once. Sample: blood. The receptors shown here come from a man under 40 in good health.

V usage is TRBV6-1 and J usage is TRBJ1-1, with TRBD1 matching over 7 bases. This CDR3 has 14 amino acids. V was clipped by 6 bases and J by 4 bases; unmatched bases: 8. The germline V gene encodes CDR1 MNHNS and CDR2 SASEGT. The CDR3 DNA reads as TGTGCCAGCAGACAACAGGGGTGGGCCACTGAAGCTTTCTTT. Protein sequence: CASRQQGWATEAFF.

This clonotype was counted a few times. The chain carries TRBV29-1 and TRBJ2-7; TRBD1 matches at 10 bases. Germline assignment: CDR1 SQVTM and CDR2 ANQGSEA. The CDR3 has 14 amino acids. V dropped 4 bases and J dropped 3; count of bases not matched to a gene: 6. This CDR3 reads CSVAPGQGIYEQYF. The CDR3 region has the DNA TGCAGCGTTGCCCCGGGACAGGGGATCTACGAGCAGTACTTC.

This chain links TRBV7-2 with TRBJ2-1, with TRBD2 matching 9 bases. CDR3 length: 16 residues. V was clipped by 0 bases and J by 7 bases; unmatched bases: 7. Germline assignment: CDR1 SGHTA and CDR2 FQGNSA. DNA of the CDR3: TGTGCCAGCAGCTTAGCGGGCGGGGGGGGACAAAATGAGCAGTTCTTC. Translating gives CASSLAGGGGQNEQFF.

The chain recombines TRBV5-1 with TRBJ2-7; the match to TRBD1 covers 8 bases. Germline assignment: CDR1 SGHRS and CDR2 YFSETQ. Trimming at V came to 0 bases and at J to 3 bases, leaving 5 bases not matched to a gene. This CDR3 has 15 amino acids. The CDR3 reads CASSLALGTGYEQYF. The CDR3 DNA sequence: TGCGCCAGCAGCTTGGCTCTGGGGACAGGCTACGAGCAGTACTTC. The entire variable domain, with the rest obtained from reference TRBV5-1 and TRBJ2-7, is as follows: KAGVTQTPRYLIKTRGQQVTLSCSPISGHRSVSWYQQTPGQGLQFLFEYFSETQRNKGNFPGRFSGRQFSNSRSEMNVSTLELGDSALYLCASSLALGTGYEQYFGPGTRLTVT.

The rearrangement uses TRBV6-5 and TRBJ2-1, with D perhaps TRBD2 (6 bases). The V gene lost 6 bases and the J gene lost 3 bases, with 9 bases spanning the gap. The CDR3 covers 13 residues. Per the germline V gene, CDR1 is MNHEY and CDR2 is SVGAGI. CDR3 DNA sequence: TGTGCCAGCAGGGAGGGAGACTACAATGAGCAGTTCTTC. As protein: CASREGDYNEQFF.

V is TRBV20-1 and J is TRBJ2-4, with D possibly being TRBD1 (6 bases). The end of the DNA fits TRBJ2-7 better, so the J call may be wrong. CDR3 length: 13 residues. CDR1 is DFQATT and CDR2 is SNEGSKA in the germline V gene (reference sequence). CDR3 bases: TGCAGTGCCAGATGGACAGCAACCTACGAGCAGTACTTC. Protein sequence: CSARWTATYEQYF.

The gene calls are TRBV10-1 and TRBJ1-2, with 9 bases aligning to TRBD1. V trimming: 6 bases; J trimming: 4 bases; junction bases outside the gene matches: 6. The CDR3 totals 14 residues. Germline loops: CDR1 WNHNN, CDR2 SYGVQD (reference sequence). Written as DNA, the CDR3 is TGCGCCAGCAGAGACGGACAGGGGACCTATGGCTACACCTTC. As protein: CASRDGQGTYGYTF.

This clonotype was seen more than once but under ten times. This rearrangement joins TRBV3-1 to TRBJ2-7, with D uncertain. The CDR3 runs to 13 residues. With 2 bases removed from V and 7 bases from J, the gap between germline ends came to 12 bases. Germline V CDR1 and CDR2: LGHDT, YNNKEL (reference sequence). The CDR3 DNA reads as TGTGCCAGCAGCCAATCAGACCTCGGTGAGCAGTACTTC. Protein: CASSQSDLGEQYF.

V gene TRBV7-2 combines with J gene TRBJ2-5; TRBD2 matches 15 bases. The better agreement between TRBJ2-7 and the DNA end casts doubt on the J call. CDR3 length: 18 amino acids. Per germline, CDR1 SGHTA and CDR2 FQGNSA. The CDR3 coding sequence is TGTGCCAGCAGCGGCTTCGGGACTAGCGGGAGGTTAGACTACGAGCAGTACTTC. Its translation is CASSGFGTSGRLDYEQYF.

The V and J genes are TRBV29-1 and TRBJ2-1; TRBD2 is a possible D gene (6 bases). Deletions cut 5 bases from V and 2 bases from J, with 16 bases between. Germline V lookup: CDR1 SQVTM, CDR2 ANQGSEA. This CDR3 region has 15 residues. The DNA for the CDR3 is TGCAGCGTTCCTAGCGAGAGGGGTGCCTACAATGAGCAGTTCTTC. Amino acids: CSVPSERGAYNEQFF.

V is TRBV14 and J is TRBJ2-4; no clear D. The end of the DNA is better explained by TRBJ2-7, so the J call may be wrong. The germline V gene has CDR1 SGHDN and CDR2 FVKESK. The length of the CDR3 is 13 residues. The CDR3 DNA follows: TGTGCCAGCAGGCCGAGCAGTTCCTACGAGCAGTACTTC. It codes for CASRPSSSYEQYF.

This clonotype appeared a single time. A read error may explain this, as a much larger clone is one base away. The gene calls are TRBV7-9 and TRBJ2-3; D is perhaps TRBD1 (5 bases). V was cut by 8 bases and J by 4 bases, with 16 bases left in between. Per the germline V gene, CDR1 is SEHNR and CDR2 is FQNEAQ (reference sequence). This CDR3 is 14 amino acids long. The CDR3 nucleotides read TGTGCCAGCCGCTACCAGTTAGGGGCAGATACGCAGTATTTT. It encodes CASRYQLGADTQYF.

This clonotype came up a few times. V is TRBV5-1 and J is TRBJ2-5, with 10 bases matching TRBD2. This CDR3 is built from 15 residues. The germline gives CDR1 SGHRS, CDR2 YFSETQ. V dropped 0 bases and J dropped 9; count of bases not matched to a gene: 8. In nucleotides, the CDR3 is TGCGCCAGCAGCTTGGTGGCTAGCGGGGGTTCCGCCCAGTACTTC. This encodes CASSLVASGGSAQYF.

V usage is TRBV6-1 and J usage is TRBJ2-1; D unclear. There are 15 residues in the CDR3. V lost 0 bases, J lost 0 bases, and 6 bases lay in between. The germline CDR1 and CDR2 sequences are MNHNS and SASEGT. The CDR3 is CASSEAPSSYNEQFF. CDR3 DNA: TGTGCCAGCAGTGAAGCCCCGAGCTCCTACAATGAGCAGTTCTTC.

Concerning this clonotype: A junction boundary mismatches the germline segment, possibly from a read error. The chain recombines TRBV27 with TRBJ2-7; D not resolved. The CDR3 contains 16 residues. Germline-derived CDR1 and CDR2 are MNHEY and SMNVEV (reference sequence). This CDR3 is CANSSSVTKTVYEQYF. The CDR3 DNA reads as TGTGCCAACAGTTCATCGGTAACAAAGACCGTCTACGAGCAGTACTTC.

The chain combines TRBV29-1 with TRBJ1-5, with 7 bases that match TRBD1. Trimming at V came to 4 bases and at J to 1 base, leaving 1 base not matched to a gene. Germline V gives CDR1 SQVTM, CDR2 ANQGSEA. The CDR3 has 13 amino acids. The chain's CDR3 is CSVAGGSNQPQHF. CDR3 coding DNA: TGCAGCGTTGCAGGGGGGAGCAATCAGCCCCAGCATTTT.

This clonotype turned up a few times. CDR3 in DNA: TGTGCCAGCAGTGAAGCAGGGATCAGGTCCTACGAGCAGTACTTC. Translated, it gives CASSEAGIRSYEQYF. V gene TRBV25-1 combines with J gene TRBJ2-7, with TRBD1 as a possible D gene (5 bases). The germline gives CDR1 MGHDK, CDR2 SYGVNS. The CDR3 extends over 15 amino acids. The V gene lost 2 bases and the J gene lost 1 base, with 12 bases spanning the gap.

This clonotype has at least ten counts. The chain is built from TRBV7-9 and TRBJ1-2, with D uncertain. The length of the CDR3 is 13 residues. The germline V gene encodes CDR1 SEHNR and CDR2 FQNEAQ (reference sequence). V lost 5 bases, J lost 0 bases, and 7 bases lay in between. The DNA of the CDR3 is TGTGCCAGCAGCCCAACAGCTAACTATGGCTACACCTTC. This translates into CASSPTANYGYTF.

CDR3: CASSAPPRNPYGYTF. The DNA of the CDR3 is TGTGCCAGCAGTGCTCCCCCCCGAAACCCCTATGGCTACACCTTC. V gene TRBV6-1 combines with J gene TRBJ1-2, with no clear D. The V gene's germline CDR1 is MNHNS and CDR2 SASEGT. The CDR3 runs to 15 residues. V was cut by 4 bases and J by 4 bases, with 16 bases left in between.

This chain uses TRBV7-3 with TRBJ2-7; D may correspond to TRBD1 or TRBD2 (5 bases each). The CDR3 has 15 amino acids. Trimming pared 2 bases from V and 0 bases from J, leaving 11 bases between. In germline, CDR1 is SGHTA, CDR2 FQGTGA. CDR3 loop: CASSLRGDDSYEQYF. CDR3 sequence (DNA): TGTGCCAGCAGCTTACGAGGGGATGACTCCTACGAGCAGTACTTC.

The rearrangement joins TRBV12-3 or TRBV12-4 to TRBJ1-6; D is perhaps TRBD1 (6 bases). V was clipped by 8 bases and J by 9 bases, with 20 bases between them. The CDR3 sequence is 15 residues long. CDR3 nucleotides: TGTGCCAGCCGCAGGGGCGGGGGCCCTCTTTCACCCCTCCACTTT. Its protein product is CASRRGGGPLSPLHF.

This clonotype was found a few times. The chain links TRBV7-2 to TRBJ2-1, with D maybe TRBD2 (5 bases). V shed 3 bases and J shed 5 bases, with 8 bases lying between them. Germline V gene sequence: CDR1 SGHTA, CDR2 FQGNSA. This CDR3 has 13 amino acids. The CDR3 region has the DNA TGTGCCAGCAGCTTCGTCGGGAACAATGAGCAGTTCTTC. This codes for CASSFVGNNEQFF.

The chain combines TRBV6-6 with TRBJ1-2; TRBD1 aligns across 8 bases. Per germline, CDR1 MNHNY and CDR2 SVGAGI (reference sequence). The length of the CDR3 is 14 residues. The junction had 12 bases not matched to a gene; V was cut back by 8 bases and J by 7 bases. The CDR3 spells CASPPPGGLSGYTF. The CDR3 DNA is TGTGCCAGCCCCCCCCCAGGGGGCCTAAGTGGCTACACCTTC.

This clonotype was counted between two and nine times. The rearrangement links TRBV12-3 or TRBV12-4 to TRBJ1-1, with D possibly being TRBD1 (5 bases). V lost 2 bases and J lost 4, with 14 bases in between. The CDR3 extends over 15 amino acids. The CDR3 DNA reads TGTGCCAGCAGTTTAAGTGGGCAGGGAGTCACTGAAGCTTTCTTT. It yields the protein CASSLSGQGVTEAFF.

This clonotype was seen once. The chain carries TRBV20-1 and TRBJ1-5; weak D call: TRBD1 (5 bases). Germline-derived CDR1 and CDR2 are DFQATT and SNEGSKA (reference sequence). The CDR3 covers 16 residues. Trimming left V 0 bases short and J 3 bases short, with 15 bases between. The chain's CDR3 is CSAREGESQFNQPQHF. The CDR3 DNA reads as TGCAGTGCTAGAGAAGGGGAGAGCCAATTCAATCAGCCCCAGCATTTT.

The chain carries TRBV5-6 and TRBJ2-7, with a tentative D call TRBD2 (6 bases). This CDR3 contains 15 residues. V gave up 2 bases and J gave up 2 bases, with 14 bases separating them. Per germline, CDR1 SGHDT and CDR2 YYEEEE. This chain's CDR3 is CASSFVPGDAYEQYF. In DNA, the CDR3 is TGTGCCAGCAGCTTTGTGCCGGGGGATGCCTACGAGCAGTACTTC.

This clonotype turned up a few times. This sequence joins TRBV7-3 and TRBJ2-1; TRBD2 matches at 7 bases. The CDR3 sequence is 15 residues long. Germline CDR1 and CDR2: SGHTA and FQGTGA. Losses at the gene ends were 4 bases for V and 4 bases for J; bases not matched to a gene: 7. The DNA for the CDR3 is TGTGCCAGCAGCTCCGGACTAGTCAGTTACAATGAGCAGTTCTTC. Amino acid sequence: CASSSGLVSYNEQFF.

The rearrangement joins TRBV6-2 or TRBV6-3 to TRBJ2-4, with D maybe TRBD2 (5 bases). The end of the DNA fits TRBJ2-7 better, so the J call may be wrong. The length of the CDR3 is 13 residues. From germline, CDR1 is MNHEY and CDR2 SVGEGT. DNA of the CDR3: TGTGCCAGCAGTGACGGGGAAACTAACGAGCAGTACTTC. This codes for CASSDGETNEQYF.

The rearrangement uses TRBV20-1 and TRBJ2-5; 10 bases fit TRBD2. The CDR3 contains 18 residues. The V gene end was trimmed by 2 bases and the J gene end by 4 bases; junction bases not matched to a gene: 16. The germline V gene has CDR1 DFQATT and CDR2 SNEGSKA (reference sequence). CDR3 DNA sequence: TGCAGTGCTAGAATACGTCCCGGGACTAGCGACTCGCTAGAGACCCAGTACTTC. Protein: CSARIRPGTSDSLETQYF.

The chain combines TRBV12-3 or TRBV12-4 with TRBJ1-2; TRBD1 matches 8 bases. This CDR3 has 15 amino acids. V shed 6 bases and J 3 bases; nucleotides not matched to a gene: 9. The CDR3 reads CASRPTGDRDYGYTF. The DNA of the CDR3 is TGTGCCAGCAGGCCGACAGGGGATAGGGACTATGGCTACACCTTC.

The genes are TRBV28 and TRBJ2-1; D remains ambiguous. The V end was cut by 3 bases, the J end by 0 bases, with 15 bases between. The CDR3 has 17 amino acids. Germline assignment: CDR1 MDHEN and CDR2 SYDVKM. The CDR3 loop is CASSLLYGRSSYNEQFF. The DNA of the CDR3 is TGTGCCAGCAGTTTGTTGTATGGACGGAGCTCCTACAATGAGCAGTTCTTC.